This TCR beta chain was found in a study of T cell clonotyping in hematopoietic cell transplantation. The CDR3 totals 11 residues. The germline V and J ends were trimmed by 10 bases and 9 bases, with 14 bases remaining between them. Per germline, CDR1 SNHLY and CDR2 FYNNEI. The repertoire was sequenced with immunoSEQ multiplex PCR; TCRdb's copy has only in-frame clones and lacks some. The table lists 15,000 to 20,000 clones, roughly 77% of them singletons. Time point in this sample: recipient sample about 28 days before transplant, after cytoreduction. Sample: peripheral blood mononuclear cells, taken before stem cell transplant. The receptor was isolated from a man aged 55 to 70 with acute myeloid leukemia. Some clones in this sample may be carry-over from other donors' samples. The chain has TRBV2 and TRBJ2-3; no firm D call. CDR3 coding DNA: TGTGCCACCAAATTGCAGGACACGCAGTATTTT. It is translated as CATKLQDTQYF.